This T cell receptor (beta chain) was retrieved from a study of cytomegalovirus exposure and HLA in healthy donors. With 3 bases removed from V and 2 bases from J, the gap between germline ends came to 9 bases. Germline V CDR1 and CDR2: KGHSH, LQKENI. This CDR3 region has 14 residues. Overall study findings and caveats: Looking again later, the authors saw that most CMV-associated TCR beta chains seemed HLA-restricted. Presence/absence analyses took donor sequencing depth as roughly uniform. The authors later found TCR association rates varying by HLA locus, with DRB1 most and HLA-C fewest.

With regard to this clone: As yet, its antigen is unknown.

With 60 Vbeta and 13 Jbeta primers, the PCR was carried out. Measured with immunoSEQ multiplex PCR; TCRdb has only the in-frame clones, and not every one. Seen here are roughly 170,000 clones, roughly 84% observed once, and the top ten hold roughly 1%. The sample consisted of PBMCs. The chain links TRBV18 to TRBJ2-3; D may be TRBD1 (5 bases). This clonotype originated in a man aged 25 to 45 in good health and CMV-seronegative. The CDR3 region is CASSPRQLTDTQYF. CDR3 in DNA: TGTGCCAGCTCACCTCGACAGCTCACAGATACGCAGTATTTT.